Shown below are 10 T cell receptor beta chains from a single sample sequenced in a study of blood T cell repertoires in COVID-19. Some clones are missing from TCRdb's copy, which holds only in-frame ones; the method was immunoSEQ multiplex PCR. The sample lists about 100,000 clones; roughly 87% were seen once. The specimen was peripheral blood. The source is a woman between 55 and 75 years old with acute or convalescent COVID-19.

This clone has more than one count but fewer than ten. V is TRBV12-3 or TRBV12-4 and J is TRBJ1-5, with 8 bases lining up with TRBD1. J gave up 10 bases and V 6 bases, and 5 bases lay outside the gene matches. The length of the CDR3 is 12 residues. The CDR3: CASRRTGSPQHF. CDR3 bases: TGTGCCAGCAGACGGACAGGGTCCCCCCAGCATTTT.

The chain has TRBV5-6 and TRBJ1-2; weak D call: TRBD1 (6 bases). Deletions cut 2 bases from V and 4 bases from J, with 15 bases between. In germline, CDR1 is SGHDT, CDR2 YYEEEE. The CDR3 is 15 residues long. CDR3 coding DNA: TGTGCCAGCAGCTTTCAGGGGCGGGAGGTCTATGGCTACACCTTC. Amino acids: CASSFQGREVYGYTF.

The V call is TRBV7-6, the J call TRBJ2-2, with 8 bases identical to TRBD2. The V segment lost 5 bases and the J segment 4 bases; nucleotides outside the gene matches: 9. Germline V lookup: CDR1 SGHVS, CDR2 FNYEAQ. The CDR3 has 16 amino acids. In DNA form, the CDR3 reads TGTGCCAGCAGCCGAGAGCGGGAGAAGGGCACCGGGGAGCTGTTTTTT. As protein: CASSREREKGTGELFF.

The table lists this clone with a few counts. The chain recombines TRBV3-1 (or the pseudogene TRBV3-2) with TRBJ1-1; a weak D match, TRBD1 (6 bases). From germline, CDR1 is LGHDT and CDR2 YNNKEL (reference sequence). Deletions cut 3 bases from V and 2 bases from J, with 10 bases between. CDR3 size: 14 residues. The chain's CDR3 is CASSQGDINTEAFF. CDR3 nucleotide sequence: TGTGCCAGCAGCCAGGGGGACATCAACACTGAAGCTTTCTTT.

The rearrangement uses TRBV4-2 and TRBJ2-1, with 12 bases lining up with TRBD2. The CDR3 has 17 residues. Unmatched junction bases numbered 11, after V lost 4 bases and J lost 7 bases. Per germline, CDR1 LGHNA and CDR2 YNFKEQ. The CDR3, as DNA: TGTGCCAGCAGCCCTCAGGGACTAGCGGGCCGGGGAAATGAGCAGTTCTTC. Its protein product is CASSPQGLAGRGNEQFF.

The CDR3 DNA follows: TGCGCCAGCAGCTGGCTAGCGGGAGTCAATGAGCAGTTCTTC. Protein: CASSWLAGVNEQFF. This chain joins TRBV5-1 and TRBJ2-1, with 10 bases aligning to TRBD2. There are 14 residues in the CDR3. The V gene end was trimmed by 3 bases and the J gene end by 6 bases; junction bases not matched to a gene: 3. CDR1 is SGHRS and CDR2 is YFSETQ in the germline V gene.

The CDR3 DNA follows: TGTGCCAGCTCACCCTCCAGGGGAGATTCACCCCTCCACTTT. It specifies CASSPSRGDSPLHF. The gene calls are TRBV18 and TRBJ1-6; weak D call: TRBD1 (6 bases). The CDR3 runs 14 residues. Between the trimmed V and J ends, which lost 3 bases and 8 bases, there was a span of 11 bases. In germline, CDR1 is KGHSH, CDR2 LQKENI.

V gene TRBV6-5 combines with J gene TRBJ2-7, with 7 bases matching TRBD2. J was trimmed by 6 bases and V by 6 bases; bases with no gene match: 11. This CDR3 is built from 14 residues. Germline V gene data show CDR1 as MNHEY and CDR2 as SVGAGI. The chain's CDR3 is CASRSTSSSVEQYV. The DNA for the CDR3 is TGTGCCAGCAGATCGACTAGCTCGAGCGTCGAGCAGTACGTC.

The chain has TRBV5-1 and TRBJ1-1; D ambiguous. This CDR3 has 15 residues. V lost 1 base and J 3 bases, leaving 13 bases between the germline ends. In germline, CDR1 is SGHRS, CDR2 YFSETQ. The CDR3 region is CASSLNAGGDTEAFF. The CDR3 nucleotides read TGCGCCAGCAGCTTGAACGCGGGAGGCGACACTGAAGCTTTCTTT.

V gene TRBV7-8 combines with J gene TRBJ2-7; 13 nucleotides match TRBD2. CDR3 length: 15 amino acids. With 3 bases clipped from V and 2 bases from J, the junction kept 1 base outside the gene matches. CDR1 SGHVS and CDR2 FQNEAQ come from the germline V gene. The DNA for the CDR3 is TGTGCCAGCAGCTTGGGACTAGCGGGGCCCTACGAGCAGTACGTC. Its translation is CASSLGLAGPYEQYV.